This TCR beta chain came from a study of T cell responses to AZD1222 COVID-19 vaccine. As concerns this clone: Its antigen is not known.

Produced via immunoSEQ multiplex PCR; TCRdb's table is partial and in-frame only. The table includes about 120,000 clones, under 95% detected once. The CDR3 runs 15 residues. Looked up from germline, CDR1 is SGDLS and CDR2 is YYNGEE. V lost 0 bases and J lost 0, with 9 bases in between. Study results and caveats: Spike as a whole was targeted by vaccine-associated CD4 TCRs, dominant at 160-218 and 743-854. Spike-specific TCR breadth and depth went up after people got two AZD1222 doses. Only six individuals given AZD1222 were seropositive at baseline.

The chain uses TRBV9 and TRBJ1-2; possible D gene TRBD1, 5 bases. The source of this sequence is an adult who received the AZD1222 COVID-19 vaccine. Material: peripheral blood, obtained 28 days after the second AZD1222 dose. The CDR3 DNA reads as TGTGCCAGCAGCGTAGATCCGGGACCTAACTATGGCTACACCTTC. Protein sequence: CASSVDPGPNYGYTF.